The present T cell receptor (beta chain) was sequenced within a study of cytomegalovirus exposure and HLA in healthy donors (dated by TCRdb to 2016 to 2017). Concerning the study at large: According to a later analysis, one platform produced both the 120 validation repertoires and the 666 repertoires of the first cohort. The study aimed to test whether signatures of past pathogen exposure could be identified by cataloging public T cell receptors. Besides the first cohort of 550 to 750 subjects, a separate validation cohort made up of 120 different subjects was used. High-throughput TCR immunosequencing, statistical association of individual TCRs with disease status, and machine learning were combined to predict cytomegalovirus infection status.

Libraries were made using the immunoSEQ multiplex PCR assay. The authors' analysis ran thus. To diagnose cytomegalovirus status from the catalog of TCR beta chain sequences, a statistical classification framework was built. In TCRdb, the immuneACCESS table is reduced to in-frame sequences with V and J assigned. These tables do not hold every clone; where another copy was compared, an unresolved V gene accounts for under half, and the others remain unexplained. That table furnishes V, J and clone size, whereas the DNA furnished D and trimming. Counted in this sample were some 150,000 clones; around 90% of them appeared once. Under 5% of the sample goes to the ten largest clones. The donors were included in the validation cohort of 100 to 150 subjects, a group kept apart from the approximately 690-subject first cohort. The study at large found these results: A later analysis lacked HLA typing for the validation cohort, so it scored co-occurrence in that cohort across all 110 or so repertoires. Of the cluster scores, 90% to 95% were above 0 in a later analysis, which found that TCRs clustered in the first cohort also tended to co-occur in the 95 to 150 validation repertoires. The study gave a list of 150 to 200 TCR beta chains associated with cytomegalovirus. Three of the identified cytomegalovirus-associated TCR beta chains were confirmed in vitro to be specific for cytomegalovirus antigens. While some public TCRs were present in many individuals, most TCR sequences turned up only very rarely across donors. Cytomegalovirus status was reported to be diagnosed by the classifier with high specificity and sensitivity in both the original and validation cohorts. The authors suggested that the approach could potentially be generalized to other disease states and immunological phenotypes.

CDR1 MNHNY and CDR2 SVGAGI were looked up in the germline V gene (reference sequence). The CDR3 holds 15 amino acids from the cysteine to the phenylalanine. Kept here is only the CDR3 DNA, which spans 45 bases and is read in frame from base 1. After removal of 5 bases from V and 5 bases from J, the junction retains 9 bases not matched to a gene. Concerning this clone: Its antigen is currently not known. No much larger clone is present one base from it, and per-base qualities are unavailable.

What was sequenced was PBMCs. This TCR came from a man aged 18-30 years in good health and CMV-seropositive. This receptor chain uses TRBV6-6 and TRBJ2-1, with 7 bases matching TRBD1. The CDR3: CASSLTGVGDNEQFF. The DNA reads TGTGCCAGCAGTCTCACAGGGGTTGGTGACAATGAGCAGTTCTTC.